What follows is one TCR beta chain and its context. The method was immunoSEQ multiplex PCR; TCRdb's version includes in-frame clones alone and lacks a portion of them. The sample shows about 79,000 clones, 62% of them seen only once. The sample belongs to a study of shared clonotypes between healthy human individuals. Study details: Three plates each covered CD4 naive and memory; CD8 naive two, CD8 memory one.

Germline CDR1 SGHVS, CDR2 FNYEAQ. CDR3 length equals 14 residues. J was trimmed by 2 bases and V by 3 bases; bases with no gene match: 3. The genes are TRBV7-6 and TRBJ2-5, with TRBD1 matching over 7 bases. Specimen: memory CD8+ T cells sorted from blood. Subset reported: CD45RO+ cells pooled with CCR7-negative TemRA cells. The source of this sequence is a man younger than 40 in good health. The CDR3 sequence: CASSFGTEQETQYF. The DNA for the CDR3 is TGTGCCAGCAGCTTCGGGACAGAACAAGAGACCCAGTACTTC.